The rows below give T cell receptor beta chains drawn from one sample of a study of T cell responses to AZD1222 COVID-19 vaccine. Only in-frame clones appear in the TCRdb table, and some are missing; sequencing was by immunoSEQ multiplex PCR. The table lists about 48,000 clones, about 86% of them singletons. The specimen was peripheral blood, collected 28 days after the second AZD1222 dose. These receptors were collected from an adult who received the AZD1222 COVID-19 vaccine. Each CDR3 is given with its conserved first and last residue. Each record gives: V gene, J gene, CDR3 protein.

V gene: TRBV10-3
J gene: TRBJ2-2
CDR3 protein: CAIRGMTSGINTGELFF

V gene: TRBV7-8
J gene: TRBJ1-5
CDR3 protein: CASSLDRLNQPQHF

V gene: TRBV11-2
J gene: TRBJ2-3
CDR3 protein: CASSSTGTGSTDTQYF

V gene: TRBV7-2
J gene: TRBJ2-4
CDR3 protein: CASSSGTLNSYIQYF

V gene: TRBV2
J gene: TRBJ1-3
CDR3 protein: CASRDGGSGNTIYF

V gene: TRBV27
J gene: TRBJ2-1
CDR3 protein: CASSFIIGPGGPFDEQFF

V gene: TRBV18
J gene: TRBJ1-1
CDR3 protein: CASSPTEATEAFF

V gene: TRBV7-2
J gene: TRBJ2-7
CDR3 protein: CASSLGDGTYEQYF

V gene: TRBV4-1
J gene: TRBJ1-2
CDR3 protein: CASSQSTGDSRYGYTF

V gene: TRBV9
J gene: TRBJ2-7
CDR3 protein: CASSNRLAGGVYEQYF

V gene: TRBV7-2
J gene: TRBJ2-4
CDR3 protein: CASTNSPGSVQYF

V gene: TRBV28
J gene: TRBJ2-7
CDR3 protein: CASSLWYFTSGPPYEQYF

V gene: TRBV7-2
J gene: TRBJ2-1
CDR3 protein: CASSTGPGLAGGNEQFF

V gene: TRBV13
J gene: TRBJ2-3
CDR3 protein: CASSLTSPLVRPGAEDTQYF

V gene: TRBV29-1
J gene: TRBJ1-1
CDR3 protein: CSGERQAATEAFF

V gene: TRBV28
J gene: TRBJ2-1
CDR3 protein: CASSFPSGRHSYNEQFF

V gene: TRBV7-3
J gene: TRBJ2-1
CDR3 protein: CASSPTLGLAGGEQFF

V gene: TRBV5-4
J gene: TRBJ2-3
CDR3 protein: CASAAVPRRVDTQYF

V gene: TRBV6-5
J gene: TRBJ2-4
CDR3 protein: CASSRTGTENIQYF

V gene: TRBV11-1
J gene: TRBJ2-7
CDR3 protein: CASSHLGYDRVEQYF

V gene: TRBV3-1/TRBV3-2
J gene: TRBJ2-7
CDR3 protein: CASSHFPGGSYEQYF

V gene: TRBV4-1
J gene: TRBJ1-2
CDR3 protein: CASSPRDTTYGYTF

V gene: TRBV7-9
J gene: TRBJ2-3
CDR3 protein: CASSTGLAGVSDTQYF

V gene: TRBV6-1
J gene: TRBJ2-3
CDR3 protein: CASSDTLGGTDTQYF

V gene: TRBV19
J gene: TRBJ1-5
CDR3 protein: CASSKQGAGSNQPQHF

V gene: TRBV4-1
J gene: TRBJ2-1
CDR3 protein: CASSHMSGIGYNEQFF

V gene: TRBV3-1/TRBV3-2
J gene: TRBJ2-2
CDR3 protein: CASSQGPGRDTGELFF

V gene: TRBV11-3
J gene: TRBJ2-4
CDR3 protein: CASSRKWEKNIQYF

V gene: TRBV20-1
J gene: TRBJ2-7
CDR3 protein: CSVEGAYEQYF

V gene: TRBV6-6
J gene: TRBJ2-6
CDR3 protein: CASSQLYSGANVLTF

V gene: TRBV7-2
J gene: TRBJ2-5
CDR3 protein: CASSLLGAGGSGETQYF

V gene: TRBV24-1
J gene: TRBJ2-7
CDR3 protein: CATSDSEREQYF

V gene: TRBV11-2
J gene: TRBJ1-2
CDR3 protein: CASSPDANYGYTF

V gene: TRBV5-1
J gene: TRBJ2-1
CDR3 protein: CASSLITSGGYNEQFF

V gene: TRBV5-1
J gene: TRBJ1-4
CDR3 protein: CASSLGVGGNEKLFF

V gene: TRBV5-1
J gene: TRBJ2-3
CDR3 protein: CASRPRTSGADTQYF

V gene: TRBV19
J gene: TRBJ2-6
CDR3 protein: CASSIVGGGAGANVLTF

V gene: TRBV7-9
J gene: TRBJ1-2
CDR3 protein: CASSLGGDRASDGYTF

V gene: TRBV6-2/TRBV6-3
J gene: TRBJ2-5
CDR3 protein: CASSPWGTSFQETQYF

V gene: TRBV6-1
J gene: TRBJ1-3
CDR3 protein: CASSEGQGSGNTIYF

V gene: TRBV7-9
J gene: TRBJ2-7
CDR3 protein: CASSLRDRAYEQYF

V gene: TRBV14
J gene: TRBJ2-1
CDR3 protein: CASSQRGGGAQFF

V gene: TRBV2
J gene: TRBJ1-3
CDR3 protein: CASSATLSGNTIYF

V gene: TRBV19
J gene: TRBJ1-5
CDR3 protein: CASNTFGGASSNQPQHF

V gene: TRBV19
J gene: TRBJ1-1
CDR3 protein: CASTPLTGVSEAFF

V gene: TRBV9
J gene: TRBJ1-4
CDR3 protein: CASSVRGQVNEKLFF

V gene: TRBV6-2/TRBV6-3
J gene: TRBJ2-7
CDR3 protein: CASSYFTGLSYEQYF

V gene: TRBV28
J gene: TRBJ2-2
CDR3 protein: CASRTTGTSGELFF